This record concerns one T cell receptor beta chain sequence. Antigen: not known. This sample is part of a study of beta chain features in type 1 diabetes. Findings of the study overall: Type 1 diabetes patients had VDJ junctions that carried fewer insertions and more deletions. Sampled from patients, naive, central memory and Treg TCRB repertoires appeared more similar than those sampled from healthy donors.

The investigators reverse transcribed all of the isolated RNA, so they sequenced expressed TCRB transcripts. TCRdb keeps only in-frame clones here, not all; method: immunoSEQ multiplex PCR. The data contain 500,000 to 700,000 clones, around 15% of them singletons. Stem cell-like memory, regulatory, central memory and naive CD4+ cells were sorted via CD45RO/CCR7/CD25/CD127/CD95/CD27. Trimming left V 7 bases short and J 0 bases short, with 16 bases between. There are 16 residues in the CDR3. Germline assignment: CDR1 LNHDA and CDR2 SQIVND (reference sequence). The sequencing sample was made of naive CD4+ T cells from blood. The J gene is TRBJ1-5, the V gene TRBV19; no reliable D call. The clonotype originates from a man younger than 35 in good health. Written as DNA, the CDR3 is TGTGCCAGTACCTATCGGGGTCGCGATAGCAATCAGCCCCAGCATTTT. Translation: CASTYRGRDSNQPQHF.